This is a list of T cell receptor beta chains from one sample in a study of blood T cell repertoires in COVID-19. Data came from immunoSEQ multiplex PCR; TCRdb stores just in-frame clones and leaves some out. Among about 180,000 clones, roughly 87% were seen once, and the ten largest hold less than 2%. Sequenced sample: peripheral blood. Source of these receptors: a man between 18 and 35 years old who had recovered from COVID-19. The CDR3 runs from the conserved cysteine through the conserved F or W. The D gene is left open where the match is weak. Clone size is not always given. Where it is, it says once, few, many or a class for expanded clones.

TRBJ1-1,TRBD1,-,TRBV7-2,TGTGCCAGCAGCTTAGACAGGGTGAGGGGGCACACTGAAGCTTTCTTT,CASSLDRVRGHTEAFF
TRBJ2-7,TRBD1,-,TRBV25-1,TGTGCCAGCAGATCCGGGACAGGGGCCTACGAGCAGTACTTC,CASRSGTGAYEQYF
TRBJ2-7,TRBD1,-,TRBV7-2,TGTGCCAGCAGCCAACAGGGGAAATCCTACGAGCAGTACTTC,CASSQQGKSYEQYF
TRBJ2-2,TRBD2,-,TRBV5-4,TGTGCCAGCAGCAGCGGGACTCACACGCCGAGAACCGGGGAGCTGTTTTTT,CASSSGTHTPRTGELFF
TRBJ2-7,-,-,TRBV7-2,TGTGCCAGCAGCTTAGACCGGGGGAGTCACTACGAGCAGTACTTC,CASSLDRGSHYEQYF
TRBJ2-7,TRBD2,-,TRBV5-4,TGTGCCAGCAGCTTGGATAGCGGGAGGGGTGAGCAGTACTTC,CASSLDSGRGEQYF
TRBJ2-1,-,-,TRBV4-1,TGCGCCAGCAGCCAAGATCGCCGGGGTGAGCAGTTCTTC,CASSQDRRGEQFF
TRBJ1-2,TRBD1,-,TRBV12-5,TGTGCTAGTGGTTTGGCACAGGGGAGCTACACCTTC,CASGLAQGSYTF
TRBJ2-5,-,-,TRBV5-8,TGTGCCAGCAGCCTCAGGGACCAAGAGACCCAGTACTTC,CASSLRDQETQYF
TRBJ2-7,TRBD2,-,TRBV4-1,TGCGCCAGCAGCCAAGAGGGGACTAGCCGGGGCGAGCAGTACTTC,CASSQEGTSRGEQYF
TRBJ2-3,-,-,TRBV7-9,TGTGCCAGCAGCCGGGGGGCGGACACAGATACGCAGTATTTT,CASSRGADTDTQYF
TRBJ1-5,-,-,TRBV4-1,TGCGCCAGCAGCCAAGCCACGGGGAATCAGCCCCAGCATTTT,CASSQATGNQPQHF
TRBJ2-7,-,-,TRBV28,TGTGCCAGCAGTCAAGCTGAACAGGGAGTCCAAAGCCTGACGAATATACACGAGCAGTACTTC,CASSQAEQGVQSLTNIHEQYF
TRBJ2-7,TRBD1,once,TRBV5-1,TGCGCCAGCAGCTCTCCCGGGACAGGGGTTATCGACGAGCAGTACTTC,CASSSPGTGVIDEQYF
TRBJ2-2,TRBD1,-,TRBV27,TGTGCCAGCAGTTTCCGACAGGGCCGGACCGGGGAGCTGTTTTTT,CASSFRQGRTGELFF
TRBJ2-7,-,-,TRBV5-1,TGCGCCAGCAGCCCTAGTAGGTCCTACGAGCAGTACTTC,CASSPSRSYEQYF
TRBJ2-4,TRBD2,once,TRBV11-2,TGTGCCAGCAGGTTGGGACTACTCGACGAGGTGACACAGAAAAACATTCAGTACTTC,CASRLGLLDEVTQKNIQYF
TRBJ1-1,-,-,TRBV18,TGTGCCAGCTCAGCACCGCCCGGGTTGGGGGGCACTGAAGCTTTCTTT,CASSAPPGLGGTEAFF